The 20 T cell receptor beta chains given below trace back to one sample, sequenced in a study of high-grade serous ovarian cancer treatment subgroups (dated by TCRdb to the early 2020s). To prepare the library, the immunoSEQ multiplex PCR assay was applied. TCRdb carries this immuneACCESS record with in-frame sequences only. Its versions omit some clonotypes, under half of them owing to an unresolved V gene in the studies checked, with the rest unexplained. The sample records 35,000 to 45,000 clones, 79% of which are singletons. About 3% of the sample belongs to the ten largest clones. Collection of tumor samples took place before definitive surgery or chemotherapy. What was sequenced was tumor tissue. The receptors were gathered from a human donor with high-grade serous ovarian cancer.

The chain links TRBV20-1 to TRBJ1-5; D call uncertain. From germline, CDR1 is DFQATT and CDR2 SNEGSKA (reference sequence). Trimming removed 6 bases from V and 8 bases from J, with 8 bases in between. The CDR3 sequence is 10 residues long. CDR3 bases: TGCAGTGCGCAGAGGGAGCCCCAGCATTTT. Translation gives CSAQREPQHF.

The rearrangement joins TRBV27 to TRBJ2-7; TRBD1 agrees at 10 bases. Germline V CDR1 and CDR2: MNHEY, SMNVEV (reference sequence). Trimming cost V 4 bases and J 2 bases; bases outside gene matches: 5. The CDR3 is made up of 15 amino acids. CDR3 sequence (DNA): TGTGCCAGCAGTTCCCTCGGGACAGGGGCCTACGAGCAGTACTTC. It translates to CASSSLGTGAYEQYF.

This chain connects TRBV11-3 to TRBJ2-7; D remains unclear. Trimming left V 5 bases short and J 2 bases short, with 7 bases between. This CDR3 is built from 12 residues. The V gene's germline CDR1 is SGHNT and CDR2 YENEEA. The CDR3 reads CASSVGTYEQYF. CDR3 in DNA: TGTGCCAGCAGCGTAGGAACCTACGAGCAGTACTTC.

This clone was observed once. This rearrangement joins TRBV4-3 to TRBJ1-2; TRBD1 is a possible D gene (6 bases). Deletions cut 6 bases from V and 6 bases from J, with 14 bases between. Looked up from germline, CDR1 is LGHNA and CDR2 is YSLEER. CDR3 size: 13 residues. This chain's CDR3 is CASRWNRADGYTF. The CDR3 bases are TGCGCCAGCAGGTGGAACAGGGCGGATGGCTACACCTTC.

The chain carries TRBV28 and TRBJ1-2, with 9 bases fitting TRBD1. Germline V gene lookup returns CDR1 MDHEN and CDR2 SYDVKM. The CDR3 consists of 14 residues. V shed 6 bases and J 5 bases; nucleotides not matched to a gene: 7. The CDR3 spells CASSQGQGPYGYTF. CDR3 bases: TGTGCCAGCAGCCAGGGACAGGGCCCATATGGCTACACCTTC.

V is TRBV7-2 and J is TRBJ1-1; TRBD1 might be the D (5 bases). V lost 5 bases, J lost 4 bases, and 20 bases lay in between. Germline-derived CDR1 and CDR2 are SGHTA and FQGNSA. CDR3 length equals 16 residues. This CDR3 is CASSAKSVGGITEAFF. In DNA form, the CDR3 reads TGTGCCAGCAGCGCCAAAAGCGTTGGGGGGATCACTGAAGCTTTCTTT. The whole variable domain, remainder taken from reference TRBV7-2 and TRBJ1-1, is GAGVSQSPSNKVTEKGKDVELRCDPISGHTALYWYRQSLGQGLEFLIYFQGNSAPDKSGLPSDRFSAERTGGSVSTLTIQRTQQEDSAVYLCASSAKSVGGITEAFFGQGTRLTVV.

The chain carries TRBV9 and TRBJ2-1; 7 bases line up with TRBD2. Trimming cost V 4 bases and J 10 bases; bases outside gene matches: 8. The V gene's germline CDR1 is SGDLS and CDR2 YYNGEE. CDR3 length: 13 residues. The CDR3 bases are TGTGCCAGCAGCATTGGGGTTAGCGGGGAGCAGTTCTTC. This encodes CASSIGVSGEQFF.

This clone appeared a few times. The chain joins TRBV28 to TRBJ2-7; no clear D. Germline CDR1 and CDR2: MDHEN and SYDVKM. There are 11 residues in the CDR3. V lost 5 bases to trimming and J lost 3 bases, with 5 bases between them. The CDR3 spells CASSLDYEQYF. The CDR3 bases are TGTGCCAGCAGTCTCGACTACGAGCAGTACTTC.

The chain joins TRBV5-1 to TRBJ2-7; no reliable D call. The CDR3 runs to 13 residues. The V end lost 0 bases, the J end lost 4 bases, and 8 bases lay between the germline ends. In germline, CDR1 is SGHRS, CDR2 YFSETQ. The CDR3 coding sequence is TGCGCCAGCAGCTTGGCCCGGAGTTACGAGCAGTACTTC. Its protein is CASSLARSYEQYF. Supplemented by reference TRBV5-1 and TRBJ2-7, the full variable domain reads KAGVTQTPRYLIKTRGQQVTLSCSPISGHRSVSWYQQTPGQGLQFLFEYFSETQRNKGNFPGRFSGRQFSNSRSEMNVSTLELGDSALYLCASSLARSYEQYFGPGTRLTVT.

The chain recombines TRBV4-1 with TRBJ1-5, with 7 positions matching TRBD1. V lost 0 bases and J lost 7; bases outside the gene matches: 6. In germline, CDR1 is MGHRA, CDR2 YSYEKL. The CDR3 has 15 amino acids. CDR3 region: CASSQDAGGMQPQHF. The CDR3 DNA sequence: TGCGCCAGCAGCCAAGATGCAGGGGGTATGCAGCCCCAGCATTTT.

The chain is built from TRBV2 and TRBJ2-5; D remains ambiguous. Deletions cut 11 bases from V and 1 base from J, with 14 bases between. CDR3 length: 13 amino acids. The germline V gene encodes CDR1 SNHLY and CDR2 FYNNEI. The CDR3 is CASSSEFQETQYF. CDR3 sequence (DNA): TGTGCCTCCAGCAGCGAGTTCCAAGAGACCCAGTACTTC.

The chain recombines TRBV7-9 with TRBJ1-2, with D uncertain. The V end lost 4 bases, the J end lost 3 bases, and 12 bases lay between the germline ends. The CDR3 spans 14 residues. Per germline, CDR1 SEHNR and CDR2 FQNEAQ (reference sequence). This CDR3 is CASSSTAFDYGYTF. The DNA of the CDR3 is TGTGCCAGCAGCTCGACGGCCTTCGACTATGGCTACACCTTC.

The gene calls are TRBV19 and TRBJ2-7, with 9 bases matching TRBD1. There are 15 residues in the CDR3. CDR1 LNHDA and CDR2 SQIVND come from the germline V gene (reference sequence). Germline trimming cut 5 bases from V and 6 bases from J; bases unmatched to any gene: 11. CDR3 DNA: TGTGCCAGTAGTTCATGGACAGGGGAAGTGGGCGAGCAGTACTTC. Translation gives CASSSWTGEVGEQYF.

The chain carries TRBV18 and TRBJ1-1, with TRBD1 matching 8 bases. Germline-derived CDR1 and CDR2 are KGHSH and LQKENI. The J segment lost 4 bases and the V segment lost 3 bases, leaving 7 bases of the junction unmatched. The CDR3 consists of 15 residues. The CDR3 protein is CASSPRTGQVTEAFF. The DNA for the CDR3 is TGTGCCAGCTCACCCAGGACAGGGCAAGTCACTGAAGCTTTCTTT.

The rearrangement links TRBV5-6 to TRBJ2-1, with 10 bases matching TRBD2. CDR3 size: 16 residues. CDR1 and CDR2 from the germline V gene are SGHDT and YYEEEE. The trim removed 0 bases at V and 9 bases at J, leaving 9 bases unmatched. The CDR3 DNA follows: TGTGCCAGCAGCTTGGCCAAAGCGGGAGGGCCCGTTGAGCAGTTCTTC. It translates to CASSLAKAGGPVEQFF.

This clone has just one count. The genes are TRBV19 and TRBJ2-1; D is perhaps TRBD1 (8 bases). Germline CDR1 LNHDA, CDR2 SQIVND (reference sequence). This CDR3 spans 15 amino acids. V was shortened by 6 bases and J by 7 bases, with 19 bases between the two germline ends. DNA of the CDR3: TGTGCCAGTAGGTTGAGCGGGACAGGTAAAAATGAGCAGTTCTTC. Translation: CASRLSGTGKNEQFF.

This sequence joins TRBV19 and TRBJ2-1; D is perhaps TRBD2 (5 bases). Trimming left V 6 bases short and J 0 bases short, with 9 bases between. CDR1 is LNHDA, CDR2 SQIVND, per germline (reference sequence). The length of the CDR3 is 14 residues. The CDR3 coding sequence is TGTGCCAGTAGGAGGGAATTCTCCTACAATGAGCAGTTCTTC. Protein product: CASRREFSYNEQFF.

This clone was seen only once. The CDR3: CASSIRDRVSGANVLTF. CDR3 coding DNA: TGTGCCAGTAGTATAAGAGACAGGGTATCTGGGGCCAACGTCCTGACTTTC. The genes are TRBV19 and TRBJ2-6; 7 bases align to TRBD1. This CDR3 has 17 residues. J was trimmed by 1 base and V by 2 bases; bases with no gene match: 5. The germline CDR1 and CDR2 sequences are LNHDA and SQIVND (reference sequence). The full variable domain, in which reference TRBV19 and TRBJ2-6 provide the parts outside the CDR3, is DGGITQSPKYLFRKEGQNVTLSCEQNLNHDAMYWYRQDPGQGLRLIYYSQIVNDFQKGDIAEGYSVSREKKESFPLTVTSAQKNPTAFYLCASSIRDRVSGANVLTFGAGSRLTVL.

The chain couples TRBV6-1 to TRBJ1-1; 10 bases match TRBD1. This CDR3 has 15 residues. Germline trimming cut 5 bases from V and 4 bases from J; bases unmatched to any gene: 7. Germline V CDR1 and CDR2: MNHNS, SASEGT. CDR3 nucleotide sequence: TGTGCCAGCAGTCGGGACAGGGGACGAGGCACTGAAGCTTTCTTT. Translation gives CASSRDRGRGTEAFF.

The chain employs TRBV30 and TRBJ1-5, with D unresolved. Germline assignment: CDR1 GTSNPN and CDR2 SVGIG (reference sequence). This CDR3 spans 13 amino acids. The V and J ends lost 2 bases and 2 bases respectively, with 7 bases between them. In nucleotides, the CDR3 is TGTGCCTGGAGTCAAAGCCGCAATCAGCCCCAGCATTTT. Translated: CAWSQSRNQPQHF. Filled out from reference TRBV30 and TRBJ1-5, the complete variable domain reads SQTIHQWPATLVQPVGSPLSLECTVEGTSNPNLYWYRQAAGRGLQLLFYSVGIGQISSEVPQNLSASRPQDRQFILSSKKLLLSDSGFYLCAWSQSRNQPQHFGDGTRLSIL.